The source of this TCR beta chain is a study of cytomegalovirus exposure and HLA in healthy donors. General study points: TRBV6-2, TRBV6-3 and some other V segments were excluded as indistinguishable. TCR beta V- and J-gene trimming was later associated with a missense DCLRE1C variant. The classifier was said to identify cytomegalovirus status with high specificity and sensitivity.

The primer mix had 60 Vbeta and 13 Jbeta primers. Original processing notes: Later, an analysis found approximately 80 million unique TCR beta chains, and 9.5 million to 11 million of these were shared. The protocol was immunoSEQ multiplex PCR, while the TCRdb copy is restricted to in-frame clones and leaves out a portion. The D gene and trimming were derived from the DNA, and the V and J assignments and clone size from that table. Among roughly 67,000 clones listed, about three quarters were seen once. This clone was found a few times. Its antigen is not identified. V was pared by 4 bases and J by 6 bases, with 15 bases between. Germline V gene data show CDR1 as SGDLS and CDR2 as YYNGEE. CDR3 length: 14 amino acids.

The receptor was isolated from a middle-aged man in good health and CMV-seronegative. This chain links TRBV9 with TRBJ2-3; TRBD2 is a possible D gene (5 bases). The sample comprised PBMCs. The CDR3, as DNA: TGTGCCAGCAGCTTCTCCGGGAAATTGGATACGCAGTATTTT. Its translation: CASSFSGKLDTQYF.